This TCR beta chain was retrieved from a study of blood T cell repertoires in COVID-19. V shed 4 bases, J shed 7 bases, and the junction held 6 bases outside the gene matches. The CDR3 contains 15 residues. CDR1 and CDR2 from the germline V gene are SGHDT and YYEEEE. In the original workflow: How many nucleated cells were present was estimated from reference gene primer amplification. Sequencing used immunoSEQ multiplex PCR; TCRdb keeps in-frame clones, though not all of them. D and trimming were read from the DNA, whereas the V and J calls and clone size are those reported in that table. The table has tens of thousands of clones, around four fifths seen once; the top ten hold roughly 12%.

The chain has TRBV5-6 and TRBJ2-1; 12 bases agree with TRBD2. This receptor was identified in a man of 80 years or more with acute or convalescent COVID-19. The material sequenced was peripheral blood. The CDR3 loop reads CASSPLAGGSNEQFF. CDR3 nucleotide sequence: TGTGCCAGCAGCCCCCTAGCGGGGGGGTCTAATGAGCAGTTCTTC.